The following is a T cell receptor (beta chain) sequence with its context. Possible read error: a much larger clone is one base away. Authors of the study amplified TCR beta CDR3 regions from RNA transcripts. With the HTBI primer set, the TCR CDR3 went through a first round of RT-PCR. TCRdb re-analysed the multiplex PCR reads in MiXCR, keeping a single row per CDR3 protein. This table holds fewer than 900,000 distinct CDR3 sequences, around 17% found once. Newly diagnosed hyperthyroidism, duration under 2 months, in patients aged 18 to 65. Germline V gene sequence: CDR1 SGDLS, CDR2 YYNGEE. The CDR3 runs 13 residues. The data were taken from a study of T cells in Graves' hyperthyroidism and ophthalmopathy.

This TCR came from a man younger than 35 with Graves' hyperthyroidism. Sequencing was performed on blood. This chain connects TRBV9 to TRBJ2-5; D unresolved. CDR3 in DNA: TGTGCCGGCAGCGTAGACTCCGAGGAGACCCAGTACTTC. Its protein is CAGSVDSEETQYF.